This entry lists 29 T cell receptor beta chains sequenced from one sample in a study of cytomegalovirus exposure and HLA in healthy donors. Primers included in the PCR were 60 Vbeta and 13 Jbeta primers. The protocol was immunoSEQ multiplex PCR, while the TCRdb copy is restricted to in-frame clones and leaves out a portion. Its clone listing holds around 140,000 clones. The sample taken for sequencing was PBMCs. The receptors originated from a woman aged 50 to 60 in good health and CMV-seronegative.

The genes are TRBV7-2 and TRBJ2-1; D not certain. CDR3 length equals 16 residues. CDR1 SGHTA and CDR2 FQGNSA come from the germline V gene. Trimming cost V 2 bases and J 3 bases, with 14 bases left between them. CDR3 coding DNA: TGTGCCAGCAGCTTACTTGGCGGAAATAACTACAATGAGCAGTTCTTC. It is translated as CASSLLGGNNYNEQFF.

The chain uses TRBV4-3 and TRBJ2-2, with D perhaps matching TRBD2 (6 bases). Trimming left V 0 bases short and J 5 bases short, with 19 bases between. CDR1 and CDR2 from the germline V gene are LGHNA and YSLEER. CDR3 length equals 18 residues. The CDR3 loop is CASSQEAWRGRGTGELFF. The CDR3 nucleotides are TGCGCCAGCAGCCAAGAAGCTTGGAGGGGAAGGGGAACCGGGGAGCTGTTTTTT.

This chain joins TRBV5-1 and TRBJ1-2, with D possibly TRBD1 on 5 matching bases. The CDR3 consists of 17 residues. V lost 1 base, J lost 2 bases, and 18 bases lay in between. Germline-derived CDR1 and CDR2 are SGHRS and YFSETQ. The DNA for the CDR3 is TGCGCCAGCAGCTTGAGGGGTCAGACCCTTGGAAACTATGGCTACACCTTC. This sequence encodes CASSLRGQTLGNYGYTF.

The rearrangement links TRBV4-1 to TRBJ1-4, with 7 bases that match TRBD1. Germline assignment: CDR1 MGHRA and CDR2 YSYEKL. V lost 4 bases and J lost 4; bases outside the gene matches: 9. The CDR3 contains 16 residues. The CDR3 coding sequence is TGCGCCAGCAGCCGACCTCAGGGACAGCTTAATGAAAAACTGTTTTTT. Its protein product is CASSRPQGQLNEKLFF.

This rearrangement joins TRBV27 to TRBJ2-7; a possible D gene is TRBD2 (6 bases). CDR1 is MNHEY, CDR2 SMNVEV, per germline (reference sequence). V shed 9 bases and J shed 2 bases, with 17 bases lying between them. The CDR3 sequence is 14 residues long. CDR3 DNA: TGTGCCAGTCAGATGCGTGGAGGGACCTACGAGCAGTACTTC. Translated, it gives CASQMRGGTYEQYF.

The rearrangement links TRBV6-5 to TRBJ1-2, with D possibly matching TRBD1 (5 bases). Per the germline V gene, CDR1 is MNHEY and CDR2 is SVGAGI. The CDR3 is 15 residues long. V dropped 6 bases and J dropped 3 bases, with 17 bases sitting between them. This CDR3 reads CASSYVTRGHYGYTF. CDR3 nucleotide sequence: TGTGCCAGCAGCTACGTGACGCGGGGCCACTATGGCTACACCTTC.

This rearrangement joins TRBV18 to TRBJ2-1; D ambiguous. Germline CDR1 KGHSH, CDR2 LQKENI. Trimming stripped 7 bases from V and 5 bases from J, with 6 bases between. CDR3 size: 11 residues. The CDR3 DNA reads TGTGCCAGCTTACGGGACAATGAGCAGTTCTTC. It specifies CASLRDNEQFF.

The V gene is TRBV5-5, the J gene TRBJ1-1, with 10 bases identical to TRBD1. The CDR3 contains 15 residues. Losses at the gene ends were 0 bases for V and 4 bases for J; bases not matched to a gene: 3. From germline, CDR1 is SGHKS and CDR2 YYEKEE (reference sequence). The CDR3 protein is CASSLAGQGITEAFF. DNA of the CDR3: TGTGCCAGCAGCTTGGCGGGACAGGGGATCACTGAAGCTTTCTTT.

The CDR3 sequence is CASSTITLGLGGETQYF. CDR3 DNA sequence: TGTGCCAGTTCGACTATCACCCTCGGTTTAGGAGGGGAGACCCAGTACTTC. The genes are TRBV19 and TRBJ2-5, with D possibly being TRBD2 (6 bases). V lost 8 bases and J 5 bases, leaving 27 bases between the germline ends. Germline V gene lookup returns CDR1 LNHDA and CDR2 SQIVND (reference sequence). The CDR3 totals 17 residues.

The DNA of the CDR3 is TGTGCCAGCAGCTTAGCGACCCTGGGGCTTTTTAATGAAAAACTGTTTTTT. This gives the protein CASSLATLGLFNEKLFF. The chain links TRBV7-6 to TRBJ1-4; possible D gene TRBD1, 5 bases. The germline CDR1 and CDR2 sequences are SGHVS and FNYEAQ. The germline V and J ends were trimmed by 0 bases and 4 bases, with 15 bases remaining between them. The CDR3 is 17 residues long.

The genes are TRBV2 and TRBJ1-1, with D unclear. This CDR3 region has 14 residues. The germline CDR1 and CDR2 sequences are SNHLY and FYNNEI. The V end was cut by 6 bases, the J end by 1 base, with 12 bases between. The CDR3 DNA reads as TGTGCCAGCAGGGGAGAGACACCGAACACTGAAGCTTTCTTT. It encodes CASRGETPNTEAFF.

V is TRBV7-2 and J is TRBJ2-6; 7 bases line up with TRBD2. The V and J ends lost 1 base and 0 bases, in that order; junction bases with no gene match: 6. This CDR3 is 18 amino acids long. Germline V gene sequence: CDR1 SGHTA, CDR2 FQGNSA. This CDR3 reads CASSLGLAASSGANVLTF. CDR3 nucleotides: TGTGCCAGCAGCTTAGGACTAGCCGCGAGCTCTGGGGCCAACGTCCTGACTTTC. Supplemented by reference TRBV7-2 and TRBJ2-6, the full variable domain reads GAGVSQSPSNKVTEKGKDVELRCDPISGHTALYWYRQSLGQGLEFLIYFQGNSAPDKSGLPSDRFSAERTGGSVSTLTIQRTQQEDSAVYLCASSLGLAASSGANVLTFGAGSRLTVL.

V gene TRBV2 combines with J gene TRBJ1-1; D not certain. Germline V CDR1 and CDR2: SNHLY, FYNNEI. The V end lost 6 bases, the J end lost 2 bases, and 10 bases lay between the germline ends. The CDR3 is 13 amino acids. In nucleotides, the CDR3 is TGTGCCAGCAGAAAACAGAGAAACACTGAAGCTTTCTTT. Translating it yields CASRKQRNTEAFF.

This chain uses TRBV9 with TRBJ2-7; 9 nucleotides agree with TRBD1. Trimming cost V 5 bases and J 1 base; bases outside gene matches: 4. The CDR3 length is 14 residues. Looked up from germline, CDR1 is SGDLS and CDR2 is YYNGEE. CDR3 DNA: TGTGCCAGCAGTTCGGGACAGGGATCCTACGAGCAGTACTTC. Protein sequence: CASSSGQGSYEQYF.

This chain's CDR3 is CASSPETGLGGETQYF. The CDR3 DNA reads as TGTGCCAGCTCACCAGAGACAGGTCTTGGGGGAGAGACCCAGTACTTC. The chain is built from TRBV18 and TRBJ2-5; possible D gene TRBD1, 6 bases. V lost 2 bases to trimming and J lost 4 bases, with 17 bases between them. Germline V lookup: CDR1 KGHSH, CDR2 LQKENI. The CDR3 is made up of 16 amino acids.

Concerning this clone: Its ends do not fully match the called genes, so a read error is possible. Other DNA sequences from this sample encode an identical CDR3 as well. The rearrangement joins TRBV30 to TRBJ1-1; D is perhaps TRBD1 (5 bases). This CDR3 comprises 14 residues. Per germline, CDR1 GTSNPN and CDR2 SVGIG (reference sequence). The CDR3 nucleotides are TGTGCCTGGATCTGGAGGGGCGCAGACACTGAAGCTTTCTTC. Translated, it gives CAWIWRGADTEAFF.

The chain carries TRBV5-1 and TRBJ1-3; 8 bases match TRBD1. With V trimmed by 4 bases and J by 0 bases, 9 bases remained unmatched. CDR3 length: 17 residues. The germline CDR1 and CDR2 sequences are SGHRS and YFSETQ. CDR3 residues: CASSVSGTGNSGNTIYF. The DNA of the CDR3 is TGCGCCAGCAGCGTCTCAGGGACAGGCAACTCTGGAAACACCATATATTTT. Based on the CDR3 plus reference TRBV5-1 and TRBJ1-3, the full variable domain is KAGVTQTPRYLIKTRGQQVTLSCSPISGHRSVSWYQQTPGQGLQFLFEYFSETQRNKGNFPGRFSGRQFSNSRSEMNVSTLELGDSALYLCASSVSGTGNSGNTIYFGEGSWLTVV.

V usage is TRBV4-1 and J usage is TRBJ1-1; TRBD1 is a possible D gene (6 bases). In germline, CDR1 is MGHRA, CDR2 YSYEKL. Trimming stripped 0 bases from V and 0 bases from J, with 17 bases between. There are 18 residues in the CDR3. CDR3 DNA: TGCGCCAGCAGCCAAGACCAAAGGATACAGGGCCTGAACACTGAAGCTTTCTTT. Translation gives CASSQDQRIQGLNTEAFF.

This chain joins TRBV5-1 and TRBJ2-7; D is unclear. The CDR3 spans 11 residues. Trimming took off 3 bases at V and 4 bases at J, with 5 bases between the two ends. The germline gives CDR1 SGHRS, CDR2 YFSETQ. The CDR3 region is CASSSEYEQYF. The CDR3 nucleotides read TGCGCCAGCAGCTCTGAGTACGAGCAGTACTTC.

About this clone: At one boundary the junction diverges from the germline segment, which might be a read error. The chain combines TRBV7-2 with TRBJ2-7; no reliable D call. CDR1 is SGHTA, CDR2 FQGNSA, per germline. The CDR3 has 11 amino acids. The CDR3 sequence is CASSLGGLAHF. Written as DNA, the CDR3 is TGTGCCAGCAGCTTAGGAGGCCTCGCCCACTTC.

The chain joins TRBV28 to TRBJ2-7; 13 positions agree with TRBD2. The length of the CDR3 is 14 residues. Germline lookup yields CDR1 MDHEN and CDR2 SYDVKM. V was clipped by 6 bases and J by 6 bases; unmatched bases: 5. DNA for the CDR3: TGTGCCAGCAGGCGACTAGCGGGAGGCTTCGAGCAGTACTTC. Translating gives CASRRLAGGFEQYF.

This chain joins TRBV29-1 and TRBJ2-1, with D unclear. V was cut by 5 bases and J by 9 bases, with 14 bases left in between. The CDR3 consists of 12 residues. From germline, CDR1 is SQVTM and CDR2 ANQGSEA. The CDR3 spells CSVFQRRAEQFF. Written as DNA, the CDR3 is TGCAGCGTTTTCCAGCGCAGAGCTGAGCAGTTCTTC.

This rearrangement joins TRBV30 to TRBJ1-5; no reliable D call. This CDR3 region has 13 residues. With 5 bases removed from V and 7 bases from J, the gap between germline ends came to 15 bases. Per germline, CDR1 GTSNPN and CDR2 SVGIG (reference sequence). The chain's CDR3 is CAWCPERGQPQHF. The CDR3 nucleotides are TGTGCCTGGTGTCCAGAGAGAGGCCAGCCCCAGCATTTT. Full variable domain (outside the CDR3, taken from reference TRBV30 and TRBJ1-5): SQTIHQWPATLVQPVGSPLSLECTVEGTSNPNLYWYRQAAGRGLQLLFYSVGIGQISSEVPQNLSASRPQDRQFILSSKKLLLSDSGFYLCAWCPERGQPQHFGDGTRLSIL.

The chain employs TRBV2 and TRBJ1-2; the match to TRBD1 covers 7 bases. Germline lookup yields CDR1 SNHLY and CDR2 FYNNEI. V was pared by 6 bases and J by 13 bases, with 5 bases of the junction left unmatched. The CDR3 is 10 amino acids. The CDR3 DNA is TGTGCCAGCAGCAACCGGGACAGCACCTTC. Translating it yields CASSNRDSTF.

For the CDR3, the DNA is TGCGCCAGCAGCCAAGATGATCGGCCAGGGCCGTTTGGCTACACCTTC. Its protein product is CASSQDDRPGPFGYTF. This chain uses TRBV4-1 with TRBJ1-2, with D possibly being TRBD1 (5 bases). V was shortened by 0 bases and J by 7 bases, with 18 bases between the two germline ends. The germline V gene has CDR1 MGHRA and CDR2 YSYEKL. The CDR3 spans 16 residues.

The chain uses TRBV29-1 and TRBJ1-1, with TRBD1 matching 10 bases. Losses at the gene ends were 7 bases for V and 3 bases for J; bases not matched to a gene: 5. Germline CDR1 and CDR2: SQVTM and ANQGSEA. There are 13 residues in the CDR3. The CDR3 bases are TGCAGCGCTCGGACAGGGGGTGACACTGAAGCTTTCTTT. Translating gives CSARTGGDTEAFF.

V is TRBV4-2 and J is TRBJ2-3; TRBD2 matches 11 bases. V dropped 2 bases and J dropped 1; count of bases not matched to a gene: 14. This CDR3 region has 20 residues. Germline V gene data show CDR1 as LGHNA and CDR2 as YNFKEQ. The CDR3 nucleotides read TGTGCCAGCAGCCAACCCGCCGGGACTAGCGGAACAGGAGGCACAGATACGCAGTATTTT. Protein sequence: CASSQPAGTSGTGGTDTQYF.

V and J are TRBV25-1 and TRBJ1-4; tentatively, D is TRBD1 (6 bases). CDR1 MGHDK and CDR2 SYGVNS come from the germline V gene. CDR3 length: 15 amino acids. Trimming pared 6 bases from V and 8 bases from J, leaving 19 bases between. The CDR3 nucleotides read TGTGCCAGCAGCCCGGGACATCAGGCGATGGAAAAACTGTTTTTT. Its translation: CASSPGHQAMEKLFF.

This chain connects TRBV29-1 to TRBJ2-3; possible D gene TRBD2, 6 bases. CDR3 size: 13 residues. CDR1 is SQVTM, CDR2 ANQGSEA, per germline. The ends were cut back, 7 bases at V and 0 bases at J, with 11 bases in the middle. The CDR3 DNA is TGCAGCGGGAGGGAAGGAAGCACAGATACGCAGTATTTT. Translating gives CSGREGSTDTQYF.